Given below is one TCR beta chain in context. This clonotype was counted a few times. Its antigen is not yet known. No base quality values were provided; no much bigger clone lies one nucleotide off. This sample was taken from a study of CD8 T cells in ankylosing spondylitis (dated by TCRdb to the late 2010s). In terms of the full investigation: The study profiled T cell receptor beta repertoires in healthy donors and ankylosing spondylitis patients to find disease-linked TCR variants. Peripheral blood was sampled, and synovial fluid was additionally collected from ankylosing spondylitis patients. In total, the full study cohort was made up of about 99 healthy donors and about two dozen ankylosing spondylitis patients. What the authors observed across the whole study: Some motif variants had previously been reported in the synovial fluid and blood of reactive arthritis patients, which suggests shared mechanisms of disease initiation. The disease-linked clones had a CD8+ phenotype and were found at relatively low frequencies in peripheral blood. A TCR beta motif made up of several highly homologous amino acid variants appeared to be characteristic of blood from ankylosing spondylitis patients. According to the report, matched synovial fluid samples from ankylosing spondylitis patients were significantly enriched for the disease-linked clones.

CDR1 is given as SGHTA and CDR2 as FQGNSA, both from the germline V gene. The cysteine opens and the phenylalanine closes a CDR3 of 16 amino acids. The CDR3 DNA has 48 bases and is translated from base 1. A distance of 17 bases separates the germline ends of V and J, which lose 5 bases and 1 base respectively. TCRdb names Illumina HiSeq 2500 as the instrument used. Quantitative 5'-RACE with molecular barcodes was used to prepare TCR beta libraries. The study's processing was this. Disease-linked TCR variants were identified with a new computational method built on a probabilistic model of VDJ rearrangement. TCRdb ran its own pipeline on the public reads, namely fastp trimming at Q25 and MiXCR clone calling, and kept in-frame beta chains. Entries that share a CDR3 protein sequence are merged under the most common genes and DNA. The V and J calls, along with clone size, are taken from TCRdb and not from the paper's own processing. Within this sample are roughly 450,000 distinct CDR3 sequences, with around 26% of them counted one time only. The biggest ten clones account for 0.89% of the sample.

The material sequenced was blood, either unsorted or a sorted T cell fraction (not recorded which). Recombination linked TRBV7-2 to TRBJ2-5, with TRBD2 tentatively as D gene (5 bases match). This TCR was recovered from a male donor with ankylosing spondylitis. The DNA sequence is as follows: TGTGCCAGCAGCCCCGGTATGCTAGCCTTCCAAGAGACCCAGTACTTC. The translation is CASSPGMLAFQETQYF.